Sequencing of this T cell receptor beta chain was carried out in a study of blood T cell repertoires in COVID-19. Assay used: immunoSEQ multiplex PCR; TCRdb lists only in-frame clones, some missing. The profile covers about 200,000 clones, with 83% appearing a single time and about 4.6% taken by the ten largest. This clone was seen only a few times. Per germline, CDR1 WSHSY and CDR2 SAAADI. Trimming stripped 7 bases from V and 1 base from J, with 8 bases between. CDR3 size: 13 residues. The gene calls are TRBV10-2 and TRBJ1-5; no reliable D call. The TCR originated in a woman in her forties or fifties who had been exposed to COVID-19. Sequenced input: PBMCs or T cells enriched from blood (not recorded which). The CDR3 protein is CASTDTSNQPQHF. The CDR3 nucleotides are TGCGCCAGCACTGACACAAGCAATCAGCCCCAGCATTTT.